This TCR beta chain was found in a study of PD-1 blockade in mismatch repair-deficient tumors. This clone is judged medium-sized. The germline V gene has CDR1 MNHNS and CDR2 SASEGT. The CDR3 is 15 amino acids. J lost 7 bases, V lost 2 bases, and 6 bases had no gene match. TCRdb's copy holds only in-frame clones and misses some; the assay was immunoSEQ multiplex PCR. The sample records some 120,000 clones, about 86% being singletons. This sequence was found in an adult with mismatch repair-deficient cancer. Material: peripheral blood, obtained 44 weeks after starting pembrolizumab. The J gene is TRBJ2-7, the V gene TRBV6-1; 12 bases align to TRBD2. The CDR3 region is CASSELAGGPREQYF. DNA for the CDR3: TGTGCCAGCAGTGAACTAGCGGGAGGGCCAAGGGAGCAGTACTTC.